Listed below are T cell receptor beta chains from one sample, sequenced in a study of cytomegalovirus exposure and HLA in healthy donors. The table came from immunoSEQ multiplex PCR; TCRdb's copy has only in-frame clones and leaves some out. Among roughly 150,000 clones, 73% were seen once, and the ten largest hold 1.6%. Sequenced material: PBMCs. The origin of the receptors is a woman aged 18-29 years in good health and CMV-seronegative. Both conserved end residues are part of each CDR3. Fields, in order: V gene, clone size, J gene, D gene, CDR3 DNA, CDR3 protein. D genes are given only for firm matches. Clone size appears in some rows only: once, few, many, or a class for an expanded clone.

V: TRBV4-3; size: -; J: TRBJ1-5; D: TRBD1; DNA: TGCGCCAGCAGCCCCAGCAGGGGGTCGGCTCAGCCCCAGCATTTT; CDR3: CASSPSRGSAQPQHF
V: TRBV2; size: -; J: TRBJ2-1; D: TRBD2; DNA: TGTGCGTCCGGGACTAGCAGTAACAATGAGCAGTTCTTC; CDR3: CASGTSSNNEQFF
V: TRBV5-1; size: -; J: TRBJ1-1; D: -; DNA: TGCGCCAGCAGCGGCGGGGGTATGAACACTGAAGCTTTCTTT; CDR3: CASSGGGMNTEAFF
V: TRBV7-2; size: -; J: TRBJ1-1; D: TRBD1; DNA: TGTGCCAGCAGCCCCGACGGACAGGGACCAATTCGGGCTTTCTTT; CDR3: CASSPDGQGPIRAFF
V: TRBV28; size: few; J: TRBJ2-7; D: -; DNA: TGTGCCAGCCTCGGGTCCCACGAGCAGTACTTC; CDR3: CASLGSHEQYF
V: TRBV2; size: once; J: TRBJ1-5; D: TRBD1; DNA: TGTGCCAGCAGTGAAGCGCAAGGGGGCGTTCAGCCCCAGCATTTT; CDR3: CASSEAQGGVQPQHF
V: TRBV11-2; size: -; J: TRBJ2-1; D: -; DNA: TGTGCCAGCAGCTTAGGTTCGTCTACGGATGAGCAGTTCTTC; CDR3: CASSLGSSTDEQFF
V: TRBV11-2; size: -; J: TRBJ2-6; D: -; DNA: TGTGCCAGCAGCCCTAGTCCGGTCTCTGGGGCCAACGTCCTGACTTTC; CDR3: CASSPSPVSGANVLTF
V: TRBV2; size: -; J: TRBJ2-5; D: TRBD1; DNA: TGTGCCAGCAGTGACGGAACAGGGGTTGTTCAAGAGACCCAGTACTTC; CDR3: CASSDGTGVVQETQYF
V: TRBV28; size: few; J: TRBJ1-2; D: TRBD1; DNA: TGTGCCAGCAGTTTCCGGACAGGAGGCTACACCTTC; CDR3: CASSFRTGGYTF
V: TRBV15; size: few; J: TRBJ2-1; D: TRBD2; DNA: TGTGCCACCAGCGAGGCCGGACTAGCGGTATCCTACAATGAGCAGTTCTTC; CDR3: CATSEAGLAVSYNEQFF
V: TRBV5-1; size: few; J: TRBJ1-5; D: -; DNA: TGCGCCAGCAGTATAGATTTCAATCAGCCCCAGCATTTT; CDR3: CASSIDFNQPQHF
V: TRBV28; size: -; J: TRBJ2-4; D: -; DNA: TGTGCCAGCAGTGCCCGGACAGCCCACATTCAGTACTTC; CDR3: CASSARTAHIQYF
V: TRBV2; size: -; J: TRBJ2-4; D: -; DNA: TGTGCCAGCAGCGCGGTCCGCGATCGAGTCAAAAACATTCAGTACTTC; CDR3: CASSAVRDRVKNIQYF
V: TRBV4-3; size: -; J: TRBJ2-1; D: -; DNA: TGCGCCAGCAGCCAAGCTAACTACTGGAACGACAATGAGCAGTTCTTC; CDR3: CASSQANYWNDNEQFF
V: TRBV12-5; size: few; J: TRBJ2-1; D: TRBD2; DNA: TGTGCTAGTGGTTTGACTAGCGGGGGCTATGAGCAGTTCTTC; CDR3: CASGLTSGGYEQFF
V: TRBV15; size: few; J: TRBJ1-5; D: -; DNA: TGTGCCACCAGCAGAGATTCCCTGGGGAGGGGCAATCAGCCCCAGCATTTT; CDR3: CATSRDSLGRGNQPQHF
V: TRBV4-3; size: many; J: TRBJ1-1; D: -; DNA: TGCGCCAGCAGCCAAGATCGGGGAGGCACTGAAGCTTTCTTT; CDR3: CASSQDRGGTEAFF
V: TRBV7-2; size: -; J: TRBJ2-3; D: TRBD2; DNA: TGTGCCAGCAGTTCTGACCATTTTAGCGGGATCCGGGCAGATACGCAGTATTTT; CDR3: CASSSDHFSGIRADTQYF
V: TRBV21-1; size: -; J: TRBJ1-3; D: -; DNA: TGTGCCAGCAGCAATGGCAGGGGGTCCGGAAACACCATATATTTT; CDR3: CASSNGRGSGNTIYF
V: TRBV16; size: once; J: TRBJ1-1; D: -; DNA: TGTGCCAGCAGCCAATGGCGAAGGGGGGGACACATGAACACTGAAGCTTTCTTT; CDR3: CASSQWRRGGHMNTEAFF
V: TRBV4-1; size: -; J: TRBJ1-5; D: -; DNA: TGCGCCAGCAGCCAAGATATGGCGGCAAGCCAGCCCCAGCATTTT; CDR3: CASSQDMAASQPQHF
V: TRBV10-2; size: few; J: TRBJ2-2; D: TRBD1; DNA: TGCGCCAGCAGTGAGGTTGGACAGGGGGTGGGTAAGGGCACCGGGGAGCTGTTTTTT; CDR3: CASSEVGQGVGKGTGELFF
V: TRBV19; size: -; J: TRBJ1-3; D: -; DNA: TGTGCCAGTAGTATAGATCCAGCAGGGCCCTCTGGAAACACCATATATTTT; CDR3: CASSIDPAGPSGNTIYF
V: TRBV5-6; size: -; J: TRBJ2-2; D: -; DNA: TGTGCCAGCAGCTTGCTGGGGGCGGATACCGGGGAGCTGTTTTTT; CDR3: CASSLLGADTGELFF
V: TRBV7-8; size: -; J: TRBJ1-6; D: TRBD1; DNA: TGTGCCAGCAGCCTCCGGGACAGGCCAAGCTCCTATAATTCACCCCTCCACTTT; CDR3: CASSLRDRPSSYNSPLHF
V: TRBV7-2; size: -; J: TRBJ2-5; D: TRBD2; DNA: TGTGCCAGCAGCATAGCGGGGGGGCACGAGACCCAGTACTTC; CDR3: CASSIAGGHETQYF
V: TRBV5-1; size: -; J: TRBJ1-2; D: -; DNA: TGCGCCAGCAAAAGGCCCGACTGGCATGGCTACACCTTC; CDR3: CASKRPDWHGYTF
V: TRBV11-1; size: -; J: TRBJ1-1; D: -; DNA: TGTGCCAGCAGCTTAGAAGGGGGGAACACTGAAGCTTTCTTT; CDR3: CASSLEGGNTEAFF